Shown below are 29 T cell receptor beta chains from a single sample sequenced in a study of cytomegalovirus exposure and HLA in healthy donors. The PCR had 60 Vbeta and 13 Jbeta primers. Repertoires were generated with immunoSEQ multiplex PCR, while TCRdb's copy carries only in-frame clones and drops some. The data contain roughly 170,000 clones, 70% to 85% of them singletons. Sequencing was carried out using PBMCs. These receptors came from a woman in her thirties in good health and CMV-seropositive.

The rearrangement links TRBV5-1 to TRBJ2-7; D remains ambiguous. Germline V gene lookup returns CDR1 SGHRS and CDR2 YFSETQ. CDR3 length equals 13 residues. Trimming took 5 bases from V and 0 from J, leaving 9 bases between them. The DNA of the CDR3 is TGCGCCAGCAGATCTCGGAGCTCCTACGAGCAGTACTTC. Translating gives CASRSRSSYEQYF.

This sequence joins TRBV5-1 and TRBJ2-7; TRBD1 agrees at 7 bases. Germline CDR1 reads SGHRS; CDR2 reads YFSETQ. J was trimmed by 3 bases and V by 3 bases; bases with no gene match: 9. CDR3 length: 15 amino acids. The DNA for the CDR3 is TGCGCCAGCAGCTCTGACAGGGACCCTTTCTACGAGCAGTACTTC. It encodes CASSSDRDPFYEQYF.

This clone showed up just a few times. The chain uses TRBV7-6 and TRBJ2-3; maybe TRBD2 (6 bases). CDR3 size: 15 residues. In germline, CDR1 is SGHVS, CDR2 FNYEAQ. The V end lost 2 bases, the J end lost 3 bases, and 12 bases lay between the germline ends. In DNA, the CDR3 is TGTGCCAGCAGCTTACTTCTCGGGAGTACAGATACGCAGTATTTT. This gives the protein CASSLLLGSTDTQYF.

This chain uses TRBV10-3 with TRBJ1-1, with 9 positions matching TRBD1. The CDR3 is made up of 14 amino acids. The ends lost 6 bases at V and 0 bases at J; junction bases unmatched: 2. Germline V CDR1 and CDR2: ENHRY, SYGVKD. In nucleotides, the CDR3 is TGTGCCATCAGGGGGACAGGGATGAACACTGAAGCTTTCTTT. This translates into CAIRGTGMNTEAFF.

This chain joins TRBV18 and TRBJ2-3, with TRBD1 matching over 8 bases. V shed 5 bases, J shed 5 bases, and the junction held 15 bases outside the gene matches. The CDR3 contains 17 residues. Germline CDR1 KGHSH, CDR2 LQKENI. The CDR3 region is CASSISPPQGAEDTQYF. In DNA, the CDR3 is TGTGCCAGCTCAATTTCACCGCCCCAGGGGGCCGAAGATACGCAGTATTTT.

This chain connects TRBV6-5 to TRBJ2-2; 8 bases are a match to TRBD1. CDR1 is MNHEY, CDR2 SVGAGI, per germline. The CDR3 is 13 amino acids. The J segment lost 13 bases and the V segment lost 6 bases, leaving 10 bases of the junction unmatched. The CDR3 sequence: CASSSGGSRRLFF. CDR3 DNA sequence: TGTGCCAGCAGCTCAGGGGGCTCGAGGAGGCTGTTTTTT.

This clone was counted between two and nine times. The gene calls are TRBV12-5 and TRBJ1-3; D call uncertain. Trimming stripped 7 bases from V and 4 bases from J, with 11 bases between. The CDR3 length is 13 residues. Germline CDR1 is LGHNT and CDR2 is FRNRAP. CDR3 region: CASAGLSGNTIYF. DNA of the CDR3: TGTGCTAGTGCCGGTTTATCGGGAAACACCATATATTTT.

The chain employs TRBV28 and TRBJ1-2; D may be TRBD1 (5 bases). Germline CDR1 and CDR2: MDHEN and SYDVKM. V lost 1 base and J 8 bases, leaving 11 bases between the germline ends. The CDR3 is made up of 13 amino acids. The chain's CDR3 is CASSLSGIYGYTF. Here the CDR3 DNA reads TGTGCCAGCAGTTTATCAGGGATCTACGGCTACACCTTC.

The chain combines TRBV15 with TRBJ2-7; 7 bases line up with TRBD2. The V segment lost 1 base and the J segment 2 bases; nucleotides outside the gene matches: 2. In germline, CDR1 is LNHNV, CDR2 YYDKDF (reference sequence). The CDR3 sequence is 14 residues long. CDR3 in DNA: TGTGCCACCAGCAGAGTCGGGACTACCTACGAGCAGTACTTC. It yields the protein CATSRVGTTYEQYF.

The rearrangement joins TRBV7-7 to TRBJ2-7, with a weak D call TRBD2 (6 bases). Germline CDR1 reads SSHAT; CDR2 reads FNYEAQ (reference sequence). Trimming took off 5 bases at V and 5 bases at J, with 13 bases between the two ends. The CDR3 is made up of 13 amino acids. The CDR3 DNA follows: TGTGCCAGCAGCCCCTCGGGGGTCAACGAGCAGTACTTC. Amino acid sequence: CASSPSGVNEQYF.

The chain uses TRBV5-1 and TRBJ2-1; 13 bases align to TRBD2. V gave up 6 bases and J gave up 8 bases; unmatched junction bases: 8. In germline, CDR1 is SGHRS, CDR2 YFSETQ. This CDR3 spans 15 amino acids. In DNA, the CDR3 is TGCGCCAGCAATCTCGGACTAGCGGGAGTAGATGAGCAGTTCTTC. This encodes CASNLGLAGVDEQFF.

V usage is TRBV7-2 and J usage is TRBJ1-4; 10 nucleotides match TRBD1. Germline CDR1 is SGHTA and CDR2 is FQGNSA. The J segment lost 4 bases and the V segment lost 4 bases, leaving 6 bases of the junction unmatched. The CDR3 is 16 residues long. The CDR3 DNA reads as TGTGCCAGCAGCTCGGACAGGGGGTTCGGTAATGAAAAACTGTTTTTT. It yields the protein CASSSDRGFGNEKLFF.

This clone appeared a single time. This specimen includes other DNA sequences encoding the same CDR3. V and J are TRBV7-9 and TRBJ2-1, with TRBD2 identical over 7 bases. Trimming removed 5 bases from V and 2 bases from J; junction bases left unmatched: 9. Germline assignment: CDR1 SEHNR and CDR2 FQNEAQ (reference sequence). This CDR3 is built from 16 residues. The DNA of the CDR3 is TGTGCCAGCAGCCCCCGGGGCGGGAGCGCCTACAATGAGCAGTTCTTC. Protein: CASSPRGGSAYNEQFF. The full variable domain, in which reference TRBV7-9 and TRBJ2-1 provide the parts outside the CDR3, is DTGVSQNPRHKITKRGQNVTFRCDPISEHNRLYWYRQTLGQGPEFLTYFQNEAQLEKSRLLSDRFSAERPKGSFSTLEIQRTEQGDSAMYLCASSPRGGSAYNEQFFGPGTRLTVL.

This sequence joins TRBV7-8 and TRBJ2-2; possible D gene TRBD1, 6 bases. This CDR3 has 17 residues. Between the trimmed V and J ends, which lost 4 bases and 5 bases, there was a span of 20 bases. Germline values: CDR1 SGHVS, CDR2 FQNEAQ. CDR3 protein: CASSSRLGGDLTGELFF. For the CDR3, the DNA is TGTGCCAGCAGCTCCCGGCTAGGGGGAGACCTTACCGGGGAGCTGTTTTTT.

This chain connects TRBV4-3 to TRBJ2-3; 8 positions agree with TRBD2. J gave up 4 bases and V 0 bases, and 3 bases lay outside the gene matches. The germline V gene encodes CDR1 LGHNA and CDR2 YSLEER. This CDR3 spans 15 amino acids. The CDR3 coding sequence is TGCGCCAGCAGCCAAGATCTGCGGGAGGCAGATACGCAGTATTTT. It encodes CASSQDLREADTQYF.

V gene TRBV28 combines with J gene TRBJ1-2; weak D call: TRBD1 (5 bases). Germline V gene data show CDR1 as MDHEN and CDR2 as SYDVKM. The CDR3 extends over 11 amino acids. Trimming shortened V by 11 bases and J by 4 bases, and 11 bases separated the two germline ends. CDR3 coding DNA: TGTGCCGGAGGGGATTTCTATGGCTACACCTTC. Its protein is CAGGDFYGYTF.

This chain connects TRBV30 to TRBJ2-7; a possible D gene is TRBD2 (5 bases). This CDR3 comprises 15 residues. Deletions cut 5 bases from V and 2 bases from J, with 19 bases between. Germline V gene data show CDR1 as GTSNPN and CDR2 as SVGIG (reference sequence). CDR3 in amino acids: CAWLSLAGGAYEQYF. CDR3 sequence (DNA): TGTGCCTGGCTAAGTTTGGCGGGCGGCGCCTACGAGCAGTACTTC.

This clone appeared a few times. The chain uses TRBV11-3 and TRBJ2-5; maybe TRBD1 (7 bases). The CDR3 length is 14 residues. Trimming took 4 bases from V and 5 from J, leaving 14 bases between them. Germline assignment: CDR1 SGHNT and CDR2 YENEEA. The CDR3 DNA reads TGTGCCAGCAGCTGGGACGGGGGACAGGAGACCCAGTACTTC. It is translated as CASSWDGGQETQYF.

This chain links TRBV5-4 with TRBJ1-5, with D unresolved. The CDR3 runs 15 residues. Per germline, CDR1 SGHNT and CDR2 YYREEE (reference sequence). The germline V and J ends were trimmed by 4 bases and 2 bases, with 13 bases remaining between them. CDR3 protein: CASSEGGKGNQPQHF. DNA for the CDR3: TGTGCCAGCAGCGAGGGAGGGAAGGGCAATCAGCCCCAGCATTTT.

This chain links TRBV5-1 with TRBJ1-2; a weak D match, TRBD1 (6 bases). The germline V gene has CDR1 SGHRS and CDR2 YFSETQ. The CDR3 is 15 amino acids. V dropped 0 bases and J dropped 6 bases, with 15 bases sitting between them. CDR3 sequence reads: CASSLVGGALDGYTF. As DNA, the CDR3 is TGCGCCAGCAGCTTGGTTGGGGGGGCGTTGGATGGCTACACCTTC.

This clone was recorded a few times. The V call is TRBV6-1, the J call TRBJ2-7; 8 bases map to TRBD2. Looked up from germline, CDR1 is MNHNS and CDR2 is SASEGT. V lost 1 base and J lost 6; bases outside the gene matches: 8. The CDR3 is made up of 15 amino acids. The CDR3 bases are TGTGCCAGCAGTGAAGAATTAGCGGGATATGGCGAGCAGTACTTC. It yields the protein CASSEELAGYGEQYF.

V gene TRBV6-1 combines with J gene TRBJ2-6; TRBD2 agrees at 7 bases. V was clipped by 0 bases and J by 2 bases; unmatched bases: 7. Germline values: CDR1 MNHNS, CDR2 SASEGT. The CDR3 totals 18 residues. CDR3 protein: CASSEAGLRGAGANVLTF. Written as DNA, the CDR3 is TGTGCCAGCAGTGAAGCAGGTCTTCGGGGGGCTGGGGCCAACGTCCTGACTTTC.

CDR3 sequence (DNA): TGTGCCAGCAGCCCCCTAGCGGGAGGGTTGTTCTTAGAGCAGTACTTC. Its translation: CASSPLAGGLFLEQYF. The chain is built from TRBV14 and TRBJ2-7; the match to TRBD2 covers 12 bases. V trimming: 4 bases; J trimming: 7 bases; junction bases outside the gene matches: 11. CDR3 length: 16 residues. Germline V gives CDR1 SGHDN, CDR2 FVKESK. Looking up the rest from reference TRBV14 and TRBJ2-7 gives the full variable domain: EAGVTQFPSHSVIEKGQTVTLRCDPISGHDNLYWYRRVMGKEIKFLLHFVKESKQDESGMPNNRFLAERTGGTYSTLKVQPAELEDSGVYFCASSPLAGGLFLEQYFGPGTRLTVT.

CDR3 in DNA: TGTGCCAGCAGTCAGACTAACGCGAACACCGGGGAGCTGTTTTTT. Protein: CASSQTNANTGELFF. The rearrangement links TRBV2 to TRBJ2-2; TRBD2 is a possible D gene (5 bases). The CDR3 is 15 residues long. Trimming removed 5 bases at V and 0 bases at J, with 10 bases between. Germline CDR1 is SNHLY and CDR2 is FYNNEI.

The chain recombines TRBV6-5 with TRBJ2-1, with 8 nucleotides matching TRBD2. V lost 10 bases to trimming and J lost 5 bases; unmatched junction nucleotides: 7. In germline, CDR1 is MNHEY, CDR2 SVGAGI. This CDR3 contains 13 residues. The CDR3 nucleotides read TGTGCCACCGGAAGCGGGAGACACAATGAGCAGTTCTTC. It specifies CATGSGRHNEQFF.

This clone has more than one count but fewer than ten. Distinct nucleotide sequences in the sample also encode this CDR3. The J gene is TRBJ2-7, the V gene TRBV11-2; 11 bases are shared with TRBD2. Per germline, CDR1 SGHAT and CDR2 FQNNGV. V lost 1 base and J lost 3; bases outside the gene matches: 5. This CDR3 has 16 amino acids. CDR3 sequence reads: CASSLGGTSGYYEQYF. The CDR3 nucleotides are TGTGCCAGCAGCTTAGGTGGGACTAGCGGTTACTACGAGCAGTACTTC.

V is TRBV30 and J is TRBJ2-2, with 9 bases identical to TRBD2. V gave up 0 bases and J gave up 3 bases; unmatched junction bases: 8. CDR1 is GTSNPN, CDR2 SVGIG, per germline (reference sequence). This CDR3 has 17 amino acids. This chain's CDR3 is CAWSVRRLADHTGELFF. The CDR3 coding sequence is TGTGCCTGGAGTGTACGCCGACTAGCGGACCACACCGGGGAGCTGTTTTTT.

V usage is TRBV6-4 and J usage is TRBJ1-1; TRBD1 might be the D (5 bases). V shed 6 bases and J shed 0 bases, with 8 bases lying between them. This CDR3 contains 13 residues. Per germline, CDR1 MRHNA and CDR2 SNTAGT. The CDR3 is CASSLTVNTEAFF. The CDR3 region has the DNA TGTGCCAGCAGCTTGACAGTGAACACTGAAGCTTTCTTT.

This clone was seen only once. This chain joins TRBV18 and TRBJ2-7; D is unclear. Germline V gene sequence: CDR1 KGHSH, CDR2 LQKENI. CDR3 length equals 15 residues. Trimming took off 6 bases at V and 1 base at J, with 16 bases between the two ends. DNA of the CDR3: TGTGCCAGCTCGCCCCAGAAGGCACTATCCTACGAGCAGTACTTC. Its translation is CASSPQKALSYEQYF.